These 16 T cell receptor beta chains were sequenced from one sample in a study of blood T cell repertoires in COVID-19. Assay: immunoSEQ multiplex PCR; the TCRdb copy retains only in-frame clones and omits some. Of about 480,000 clones listed, roughly 88% are singletons. Source material: peripheral blood. The receptors were gathered from a woman between 45 and 65 years old with COVID-19, enrolled during active disease.

The chain is built from TRBV6-5 and TRBJ2-3; D not certain. V was cut by 2 bases and J by 2 bases, with 8 bases left in between. This CDR3 is 14 amino acids long. CDR1 is MNHEY and CDR2 is SVGAGI in the germline V gene. The CDR3 bases are TGTGCCAGCAGTTACGGGTGGGCCACAGATACGCAGTATTTT. Its translation is CASSYGWATDTQYF.

The genes are TRBV5-6 and TRBJ2-3; TRBD2 agrees at 14 bases. CDR3 size: 18 residues. The trim removed 3 bases at V and 0 bases at J, leaving 6 bases unmatched. Germline CDR1 reads SGHDT; CDR2 reads YYEEEE. The CDR3 loop is CASSWGTSGGTSTDTQYF. Written as DNA, the CDR3 is TGTGCCAGCAGCTGGGGGACTAGCGGGGGAACTAGCACAGATACGCAGTATTTT.

The rearrangement uses TRBV9 and TRBJ2-2; 10 bases agree with TRBD2. V was clipped by 4 bases and J by 5 bases; unmatched bases: 5. The CDR3 loop spans 15 amino acids. CDR1 is SGDLS and CDR2 is YYNGEE in the germline V gene. The CDR3 region is CASSSKAGGTGELFF. The CDR3 bases are TGTGCCAGCAGCTCCAAAGCGGGGGGGACCGGGGAGCTGTTTTTT.

The rearrangement links TRBV30 to TRBJ2-5; the match to TRBD2 covers 8 bases. J was trimmed by 6 bases and V by 0 bases; bases with no gene match: 6. The CDR3 runs to 14 residues. CDR1 is GTSNPN and CDR2 is SVGIG in the germline V gene (reference sequence). CDR3 coding DNA: TGTGCCTGGAGTGTGCCGGGGGGGGTACAGACCCAGTACTTC. Protein sequence: CAWSVPGGVQTQYF.

The chain links TRBV6-2 or TRBV6-3 to TRBJ1-5, with D possibly being TRBD1 (6 bases). This CDR3 contains 16 residues. CDR1 MNHEY and CDR2 SVGEGT come from the germline V gene. V gave up 0 bases and J gave up 6 bases, with 15 bases separating them. Here the CDR3 reads CASSYSGARGAQPQHF. CDR3 DNA sequence: TGTGCCAGCAGTTACTCCGGCGCCAGGGGAGCTCAGCCCCAGCATTTT.

The chain is built from TRBV7-2 and TRBJ1-1, with TRBD1 as a possible D gene (6 bases). Trimming left V 3 bases short and J 2 bases short, with 13 bases between. This CDR3 comprises 15 residues. Germline CDR1 reads SGHTA; CDR2 reads FQGNSA. The CDR3 is CASSFEGGANTEAFF. The CDR3 DNA reads as TGTGCCAGCAGCTTTGAGGGGGGGGCAAACACTGAAGCTTTCTTT. Variable domain in full (rest from reference TRBV7-2 and TRBJ1-1): GAGVSQSPSNKVTEKGKDVELRCDPISGHTALYWYRQSLGQGLEFLIYFQGNSAPDKSGLPSDRFSAERTGGSVSTLTIQRTQQEDSAVYLCASSFEGGANTEAFFGQGTRLTVV.

This chain joins TRBV19 and TRBJ1-1, with D possibly TRBD1 on 6 matching bases. Germline assignment: CDR1 LNHDA and CDR2 SQIVND (reference sequence). Trimming stripped 5 bases from V and 4 bases from J, with 11 bases between. The CDR3 length is 13 residues. In DNA, the CDR3 is TGTGCCAGTAGTTCCCAGGGGAGCACTGAAGCTTTCTTT. This sequence encodes CASSSQGSTEAFF. Looking up the rest from reference TRBV19 and TRBJ1-1 gives the full variable domain: DGGITQSPKYLFRKEGQNVTLSCEQNLNHDAMYWYRQDPGQGLRLIYYSQIVNDFQKGDIAEGYSVSREKKESFPLTVTSAQKNPTAFYLCASSSQGSTEAFFGQGTRLTVV.

This chain connects TRBV9 to TRBJ1-1; TRBD1 might be the D (5 bases). The CDR3 runs to 15 residues. The V and J ends lost 3 bases and 5 bases respectively, with 17 bases between them. Germline V gives CDR1 SGDLS, CDR2 YYNGEE. The DNA for the CDR3 is TGTGCCAGCAGCGCCACCGGGGGGGATTGGACTGAAGCTTTCTTT. It encodes CASSATGGDWTEAFF. The complete variable domain, with remaining parts taken from reference TRBV9 and TRBJ1-1, reads DSGVTQTPKHLITATGQRVTLRCSPRSGDLSVYWYQQSLDQGLQFLIQYYNGEERAKGNILERFSAQQFPDLHSELNLSSLELGDSALYFCASSATGGDWTEAFFGQGTRLTVV.

V usage is TRBV6-2 or TRBV6-3 and J usage is TRBJ2-7; TRBD2 matches at 11 bases. This CDR3 region has 15 residues. Trimming took 5 bases from V and 4 from J; bases not matched to a gene: 7. In germline, CDR1 is MNHEY, CDR2 SVGEGT. CDR3 residues: CASSARLAGIYEQYF. CDR3 nucleotides: TGTGCCAGCAGTGCCCGACTAGCGGGAATTTACGAGCAGTACTTC.

The chain joins TRBV12-5 to TRBJ2-7, with 10 bases lining up with TRBD1. Germline CDR1 reads LGHNT; CDR2 reads FRNRAP. J was trimmed by 3 bases and V by 0 bases; bases with no gene match: 5. The CDR3 consists of 16 residues. CDR3 sequence reads: CASGLVWGQGNYEQYF. Written as DNA, the CDR3 is TGTGCTAGTGGTTTGGTTTGGGGACAGGGGAACTACGAGCAGTACTTC.

The chain is built from TRBV7-9 and TRBJ1-1; 8 nucleotides agree with TRBD1. Germline V gene lookup returns CDR1 SEHNR and CDR2 FQNEAQ (reference sequence). This CDR3 is 15 amino acids long. V lost 1 base to trimming and J lost 4 bases; unmatched junction nucleotides: 5. DNA for the CDR3: TGTGCCAGCAGCTTAGGGGCAGGGGGCGTCACTGAAGCTTTCTTT. Its translation is CASSLGAGGVTEAFF. The full variable domain, rest sourced from reference TRBV7-9 and TRBJ1-1, is DTGVSQNPRHKITKRGQNVTFRCDPISEHNRLYWYRQTLGQGPEFLTYFQNEAQLEKSRLLSDRFSAERPKGSFSTLEIQRTEQGDSAMYLCASSLGAGGVTEAFFGQGTRLTVV.

The chain employs TRBV9 and TRBJ2-3, with D possibly matching TRBD2 (7 bases). Germline CDR1 and CDR2: SGDLS and YYNGEE. The CDR3 sequence is 17 residues long. The ends were cut back, 0 bases at V and 2 bases at J, with 16 bases in the middle. DNA for the CDR3: TGTGCCAGCAGCGTAGAAGGGGGGGCGGCGGTCACAGATACGCAGTATTTT. The encoded protein is CASSVEGGAAVTDTQYF.

The chain is built from TRBV2 and TRBJ1-6; TRBD1 might be the D (6 bases). V shed 5 bases and J shed 11 bases, with 16 bases lying between them. CDR1 is SNHLY, CDR2 FYNNEI, per germline. CDR3 length: 14 amino acids. CDR3 DNA: TGTGCCAGCAGTTATGGGACCGAGGGGGCACCCCTCCACTTT. Translating gives CASSYGTEGAPLHF.

Only one count was recorded for this clone. The CDR3 DNA follows: TGTGCCAGCAAAGGAGGTAGGACCATATATTTT. This encodes CASKGGRTIYF. The chain is built from TRBV19 and TRBJ1-3, with D uncertain. Trimming cost V 9 bases and J 10 bases, with 13 bases left between them. CDR3 length equals 11 residues. Germline V CDR1 and CDR2: LNHDA, SQIVND (reference sequence).

V usage is TRBV29-1 and J usage is TRBJ2-1; 15 positions agree with TRBD2. Per the germline V gene, CDR1 is SQVTM and CDR2 is ANQGSEA. There are 14 residues in the CDR3. The V segment lost 7 bases and the J segment 8 bases; nucleotides outside the gene matches: 6. CDR3 coding DNA: TGCAGCGCCGGACTAGCGGGGGGGCGTGATGAGCAGTTCTTC. Translated: CSAGLAGGRDEQFF.

The genes are TRBV19 and TRBJ1-4, with 8 bases aligning to TRBD1. Trimming removed 3 bases from V and 6 bases from J; junction bases left unmatched: 3. Per the germline V gene, CDR1 is LNHDA and CDR2 is SQIVND (reference sequence). CDR3 length: 14 residues. The CDR3 nucleotides are TGTGCCAGTAGTATTCACAGGGGGGATGAAAAACTGTTTTTT. This codes for CASSIHRGDEKLFF.